The T cell receptor beta chain described here comes from a study of blood T cell repertoires in COVID-19. Study at large: Acute and convalescent COVID-19 specimens originated in the United States, Italy and Spain.

This clone occurred once. This CDR3 contains 16 residues. Germline CDR1 reads SGHDT; CDR2 reads YYEEEE. V lost 2 bases and J lost 4, with 16 bases in between. Using immunoSEQ multiplex PCR, the repertoire was profiled, and TCRdb retains in-frame clones only, with some absent. The repertoire holds fewer than 200,000 clones, over 80% seen once, with 4.4% in the top ten. Sequenced material: PBMCs or T cells enriched from blood (not recorded which). This rearrangement joins TRBV5-6 to TRBJ1-3; weak D call: TRBD1 (6 bases). This TCR came from a woman aged 50 to 60 who had recovered from COVID-19. The CDR3 nucleotides read TGTGCCAGCAGCTTAATCGGGGGGCTCTCCGGAAACACCATATATTTT. It is translated as CASSLIGGLSGNTIYF.